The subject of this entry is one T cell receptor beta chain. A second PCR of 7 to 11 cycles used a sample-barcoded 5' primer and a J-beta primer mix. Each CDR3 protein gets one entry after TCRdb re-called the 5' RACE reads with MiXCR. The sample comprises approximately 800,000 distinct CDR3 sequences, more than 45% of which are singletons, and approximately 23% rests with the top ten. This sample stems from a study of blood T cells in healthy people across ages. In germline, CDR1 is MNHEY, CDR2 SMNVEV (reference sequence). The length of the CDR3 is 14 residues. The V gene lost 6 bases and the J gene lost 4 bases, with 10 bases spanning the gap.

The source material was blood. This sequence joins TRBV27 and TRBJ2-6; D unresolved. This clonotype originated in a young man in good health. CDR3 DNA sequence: TGTGCCAGCAGCCCATTCGGAGGGGCCAACGTCCTGACTTTC. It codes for CASSPFGGANVLTF.